Each of the 19 T cell receptor beta chains below was sequenced from the same sample in a study of technical replicates of blood from a handful of donors. The assay was immunoSEQ multiplex PCR, and TCRdb's table has in-frame clones only and misses some. This table has 60,000 to 90,000 clones, around 97% appearing once. Source material: T cells isolated from PBMCs. These receptors originate from a human donor in good health.

The CDR3 protein is CASSQGQGRGGELFF. The CDR3 DNA reads TGCGCCAGCAGCCAAGGGCAGGGGAGGGGCGGGGAGCTGTTTTTT. The V call is TRBV4-1, the J call TRBJ2-2, with a tentative D call TRBD2 (7 bases). CDR3 size: 15 residues. V was clipped by 1 base and J by 7 bases, with 13 bases between them. Germline values: CDR1 MGHRA, CDR2 YSYEKL.

The chain couples TRBV5-1 to TRBJ2-5; 7 bases are a match to TRBD1. The V segment lost 4 bases and the J segment 4 bases; nucleotides outside the gene matches: 10. Germline V gene sequence: CDR1 SGHRS, CDR2 YFSETQ. The CDR3 is 15 residues long. Here the CDR3 reads CASSQGTGVGETQYF. In DNA form, the CDR3 reads TGCGCCAGCAGCCAGGGAACAGGGGTTGGAGAGACCCAGTACTTC.

This chain joins TRBV5-1 and TRBJ1-1; possible D gene TRBD1, 5 bases. V was clipped by 5 bases and J by 7 bases, with 18 bases between them. CDR1 is SGHRS, CDR2 YFSETQ, per germline. CDR3 length: 14 residues. The CDR3 coding sequence is TGCGCCAGCAGTAACCAGGGACTGGGCTATGAAGCTTTCTTT. Its translation is CASSNQGLGYEAFF.

The rearrangement uses TRBV19 and TRBJ2-7; TRBD2 aligns across 11 bases. The CDR3 sequence is 14 residues long. Germline V gives CDR1 LNHDA, CDR2 SQIVND (reference sequence). The J segment lost 3 bases and the V segment lost 3 bases, leaving 1 base of the junction unmatched. The CDR3 DNA follows: TGTGCCAGTAGTATTACTAGCGGGAGCTACGAGCAGTACTTC. Translated, it gives CASSITSGSYEQYF.

This clone is a singleton in its sample. This chain links TRBV6-1 with TRBJ1-2, with 7 bases that match TRBD1. This CDR3 is 13 amino acids long. V was clipped by 7 bases and J by 4 bases; unmatched bases: 6. Per germline, CDR1 MNHNS and CDR2 SASEGT. The DNA of the CDR3 is TGTGCCAGCACAGGGGGGCGACTCTATGGCTACACCTTC. Amino acid sequence: CASTGGRLYGYTF.

J is TRBJ2-6 and V is TRBV5-1; the D is unclear. The germline V gene encodes CDR1 SGHRS and CDR2 YFSETQ. Trimming shortened V by 0 bases and J by 0 bases, and 7 bases separated the two germline ends. The CDR3 consists of 16 residues. The CDR3 DNA follows: TGCGCCAGCAGCTTGGACGGTAGCTCTGGGGCCAACGTCCTGACTTTC. Protein sequence: CASSLDGSSGANVLTF. The whole variable domain, filled in from reference TRBV5-1 and TRBJ2-6, reads KAGVTQTPRYLIKTRGQQVTLSCSPISGHRSVSWYQQTPGQGLQFLFEYFSETQRNKGNFPGRFSGRQFSNSRSEMNVSTLELGDSALYLCASSLDGSSGANVLTFGAGSRLTVL.

The rearrangement joins TRBV19 to TRBJ2-7; 9 nucleotides line up with TRBD1. Germline V lookup: CDR1 LNHDA, CDR2 SQIVND (reference sequence). This CDR3 comprises 15 residues. Trimming took 1 base from V and 4 from J; bases not matched to a gene: 5. CDR3 DNA: TGTGCCAGTAGTATAGTCGGGACAGGGCAGTACGAGCAGTACTTC. Its translation: CASSIVGTGQYEQYF.

This chain uses TRBV6-5 with TRBJ2-5, with D tentatively TRBD1 (6 bases). The CDR3 loop spans 13 amino acids. V dropped 4 bases and J dropped 2 bases, with 8 bases sitting between them. The germline gives CDR1 MNHEY, CDR2 SVGAGI. This CDR3 is CASSSGTQETQYF. In nucleotides, the CDR3 is TGTGCCAGCAGTTCCGGGACACAAGAGACCCAGTACTTC.

The chain has TRBV10-2 and TRBJ2-1, with 9 nucleotides matching TRBD2. V dropped 0 bases and J dropped 7; count of bases not matched to a gene: 7. Germline assignment: CDR1 WSHSY and CDR2 SAAADI. The CDR3 runs to 16 residues. The CDR3 DNA follows: TGCGCCAGCAGTGAGTCGGGGCGGGAGGGTAGGAATGAGCAGTTCTTC. This sequence encodes CASSESGREGRNEQFF.

The DNA for the CDR3 is TGTGCCAGCAGTGCCTTCAATCCAGGGGAGGGCTACACCTTC. It specifies CASSAFNPGEGYTF. The chain links TRBV28 to TRBJ1-2, with D possibly TRBD1 on 6 matching bases. This CDR3 has 14 amino acids. Deletions cut 5 bases from V and 8 bases from J, with 18 bases between. Germline V gives CDR1 MDHEN, CDR2 SYDVKM.

The V gene is TRBV30, the J gene TRBJ1-5; D is uncertain. CDR1 is GTSNPN and CDR2 is SVGIG in the germline V gene (reference sequence). The CDR3 consists of 15 residues. V was pared by 3 bases and J by 1 base, with 13 bases between. This CDR3 is CAWRSGFASNQPQHF. The CDR3 coding sequence is TGTGCCTGGAGATCGGGATTTGCGAGCAATCAGCCCCAGCATTTT.

The gene calls are TRBV6-5 and TRBJ1-2, with D maybe TRBD1 (5 bases). The V gene lost 4 bases and the J gene lost 2 bases, with 8 bases spanning the gap. This CDR3 has 13 residues. In germline, CDR1 is MNHEY, CDR2 SVGAGI. The DNA of the CDR3 is TGTGCCAGCAGTTTGCGACAGAACTATGGCTACACCTTC. This codes for CASSLRQNYGYTF.

The rearrangement uses TRBV27 and TRBJ1-1; tentative D call: TRBD1 (6 bases). The CDR3 runs to 14 residues. The germline V gene encodes CDR1 MNHEY and CDR2 SMNVEV (reference sequence). The ends were cut back, 8 bases at V and 10 bases at J, with 23 bases in the middle. The CDR3 DNA is TGTGCCAGCCGAAAGGGGGAACTCCTAAGCCGAGCTTTCTTT. Its protein product is CASRKGELLSRAFF.

V is TRBV18 and J is TRBJ1-5; TRBD1 matches at 7 bases. V shed 4 bases and J 0 bases; nucleotides not matched to a gene: 6. This CDR3 comprises 16 residues. Germline CDR1 reads KGHSH; CDR2 reads LQKENI. The CDR3 is CASSQMDRYSNQPQHF. The DNA for the CDR3 is TGTGCCAGCTCACAAATGGACAGGTATAGCAATCAGCCCCAGCATTTT.

This rearrangement joins TRBV19 to TRBJ2-7, with a possible D match to TRBD2 (5 bases). The CDR3 has 15 residues. The germline gives CDR1 LNHDA, CDR2 SQIVND (reference sequence). Trimming took 3 bases from V and 4 from J, leaving 16 bases between them. CDR3 amino acids: CASSISASSYYEQYF. In DNA, the CDR3 is TGTGCCAGTAGTATCTCCGCTAGCTCTTATTACGAGCAGTACTTC.

V gene TRBV7-9 combines with J gene TRBJ1-1; 7 bases match TRBD1. This CDR3 region has 14 residues. Trimming took 6 bases from V and 6 from J; bases not matched to a gene: 10. Looked up from germline, CDR1 is SEHNR and CDR2 is FQNEAQ (reference sequence). CDR3 in amino acids: CASRQGNGLAEAFF. The CDR3 DNA is TGTGCCAGCAGACAGGGGAATGGGTTGGCTGAAGCTTTCTTT.

This chain connects TRBV28 to TRBJ1-4; D gene ambiguous. V lost 3 bases and J lost 5, with 7 bases in between. The CDR3 consists of 13 residues. The germline gives CDR1 MDHEN, CDR2 SYDVKM. CDR3 coding DNA: TGTGCCAGCAGTTTCTCGCAGAATGAAAAACTGTTTTTT. This translates into CASSFSQNEKLFF.

This clone was observed a handful of times. The DNA for the CDR3 is TGTGCCAGTAGTAGGACCGGGGCTGAAGCTTTCTTT. The encoded protein is CASSRTGAEAFF. This chain connects TRBV19 to TRBJ1-1; D not certain. The V end lost 4 bases, the J end lost 6 bases, and 9 bases lay between the germline ends. The CDR3 is made up of 12 amino acids. Germline V gives CDR1 LNHDA, CDR2 SQIVND (reference sequence).

This chain links TRBV28 with TRBJ2-3; possible D gene TRBD1, 6 bases. Trimming pared 3 bases from V and 4 bases from J, leaving 11 bases between. This CDR3 has 14 residues. Germline lookup yields CDR1 MDHEN and CDR2 SYDVKM. The CDR3, as DNA: TGTGCCAGCAGTTTTTTGACAGGTCCAGATACGCAGTATTTT. Amino acids: CASSFLTGPDTQYF.